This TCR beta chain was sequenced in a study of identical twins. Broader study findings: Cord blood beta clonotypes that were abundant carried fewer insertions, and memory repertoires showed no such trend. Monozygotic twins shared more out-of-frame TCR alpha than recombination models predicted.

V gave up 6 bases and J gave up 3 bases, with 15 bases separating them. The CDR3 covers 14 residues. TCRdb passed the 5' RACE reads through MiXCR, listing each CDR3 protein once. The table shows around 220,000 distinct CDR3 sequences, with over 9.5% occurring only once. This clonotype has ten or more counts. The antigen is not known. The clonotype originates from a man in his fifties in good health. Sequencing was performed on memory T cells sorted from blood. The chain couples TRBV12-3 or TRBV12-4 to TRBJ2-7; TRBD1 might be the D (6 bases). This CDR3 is CASSPFDRSYEQYF. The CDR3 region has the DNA TGTGCCAGCAGCCCCTTCGACAGGAGCTACGAGCAGTACTTC.